These 6 T cell receptor beta chains were all obtained from the same sample, sequenced in a study of regulatory T cells in long-lasting Graves disease. Assembly of TCR beta libraries relied on iRepertoire HTBI primers together with Arm-PCR of CDR3 regions. TCRdb passed the multiplex PCR reads through MiXCR, listing each CDR3 protein once. In the table there are about 210,000 distinct CDR3 sequences, roughly 19% of which are singletons. Time point defined: newly diagnosed GD, antithyroid drugs for less than 3 months. PBMCs were the source of the RNA used for TCR sequencing. This same sample was also taken into another study, of T cells in Graves' hyperthyroidism and ophthalmopathy.

This specimen was peripheral blood mononuclear cells (PBMCs), taken at new diagnosis, from a patient treated with antithyroid drugs. These receptors all come from a woman under 40 with Graves disease.

This clonotype was seen only a few times. Just one base apart from a much larger clone, this may be a read error. This chain links TRBV6-1 with TRBJ1-4; the match to TRBD1 covers 9 bases. Looked up from germline, CDR1 is MNHNS and CDR2 is SASEGT. The CDR3 is 14 amino acids. The chain's CDR3 is CASRTGGLDEKLLF. The CDR3 coding sequence is TGTGCCAGCAGAACAGGGGGCTTGGATGAAAAACTGCTTTTT.

In this sample, this clonotype turned up a few times. The chain uses TRBV7-8 and TRBJ1-2; 7 bases align to TRBD1. J was trimmed by 4 bases and V by 2 bases; bases with no gene match: 7. CDR3 length: 15 residues. The germline V gene has CDR1 SGHVS and CDR2 FQNEAQ. The CDR3 spells CASSLTPQGVYGYTF. The CDR3 DNA is TGTGCCAGCAGCTTAACCCCTCAGGGGGTCTATGGCTACACCTTC.

This clonotype appeared many times. V and J are TRBV27 and TRBJ2-1, with 11 positions matching TRBD1. The V and J ends lost 5 bases and 7 bases, in that order; junction bases with no gene match: 4. This CDR3 region has 14 residues. Germline-derived CDR1 and CDR2 are MNHEY and SMNVEV (reference sequence). The chain's CDR3 is CASSAGQGVNEQFF. In DNA, the CDR3 is TGTGCCAGCAGTGCGGGACAGGGGGTTAATGAGCAGTTCTTC.

This clonotype was detected ten times or more. The chain uses TRBV3-1 and TRBJ2-5; the match to TRBD2 covers 9 bases. Trimming removed 0 bases from V and 5 bases from J; junction bases left unmatched: 7. This CDR3 has 16 amino acids. Germline V gene data show CDR1 as LGHDT and CDR2 as YNNKEL (reference sequence). Written as DNA, the CDR3 is TGTGCCAGCAGCCAAGATGTGGCTAGCGGGAAGGAGACCCAGTACTTC. Translated, it gives CASSQDVASGKETQYF.

The V and J genes are TRBV11-2 and TRBJ2-6, with a weak D call TRBD2 (5 bases). Germline CDR1 is SGHAT and CDR2 is FQNNGV. There are 12 residues in the CDR3. The V and J ends lost 5 bases and 12 bases respectively, with 11 bases between them. The CDR3 DNA sequence: TGTGCCAGCAGCCTAGGAGGCGGCGTCCTGACTTTC. It translates to CASSLGGGVLTF.

A word on this clonotype: A far larger clone lies a single base away; this is likely a read error. The chain carries TRBV28 and TRBJ2-3; a possible D gene is TRBD2 (5 bases). The end of the DNA fits TRBJ2-7 better, so the J call may be wrong. CDR3 length: 16 amino acids. The germline V gene has CDR1 MDHEN and CDR2 SYDVKM. The CDR3 region is CASSLATETTRHEQYF. CDR3 nucleotide sequence: TGTGCCAGCAGTTTAGCGACCGAGACTACGCGCCACGAGCAGTACTTC.